This passage covers 15 T cell receptor beta chains from one sample sequenced in a study of T cell repertoires in cytomegalovirus infection. TCRdb fed the reads into MiXCR, producing one record per CDR3 protein. The top ten hold about 80% of the sample, which has about 47,000 distinct CDR3 sequences, about 20% seen once. Antigens for these TCRs are unknown. This specimen consisted of CD8+ T cells from cultured PBMCs, obtained from culture after CMV antigen stimulation. These receptors originate from a human donor in good health (CMV status not recorded). Some clones in this sample may be carry-over from other donors' samples.

This clonotype showed up just a few times. The chain joins TRBV7-2 to TRBJ2-4, with D possibly matching TRBD1 (5 bases). Looked up from germline, CDR1 is SGHTA and CDR2 is FQGNSA. V lost 5 bases and J lost 4, with 15 bases in between. The CDR3 spans 15 residues. CDR3 in amino acids: CASSPTGHRKNIQYF. The CDR3 bases are TGTGCCAGCAGCCCGACCGGACATAGAAAAAACATTCAGTACTTC.

This clonotype was picked up a small number of times. This rearrangement joins TRBV7-8 to TRBJ1-1; D possibly corresponds to TRBD1 (6 bases). The CDR3 extends over 16 amino acids. CDR1 and CDR2 (germline): SGHVS, FQNEAQ. V was shortened by 1 base and J by 1 base, with 13 bases between the two germline ends. The CDR3 region has the DNA TGTGCCAGCAGCTTAGACAGGGAGGCCAGGAACACTGAAGCTTTCTTT. As protein: CASSLDREARNTEAFF.

This clonotype showed up just a few times. The chain joins TRBV12-3 or TRBV12-4 to TRBJ2-5, with TRBD1 identical over 8 bases. J gave up 5 bases and V 3 bases, and 5 bases lay outside the gene matches. The CDR3 spans 14 residues. CDR3 residues: CASSFGQGPETQYF. CDR3 sequence (DNA): TGTGCCAGCAGTTTCGGACAGGGCCCCGAGACCCAGTACTTC.

This clonotype was observed a handful of times. J is TRBJ2-7 and V is TRBV12-3 or TRBV12-4, with unresolved D. The CDR3 runs 11 residues. V lost 7 bases and J lost 4, with 8 bases in between. The CDR3 DNA reads as TGTGCCAGCACCGAAGGATACGAGCAGTACTTC. This gives the protein CASTEGYEQYF.

This clonotype was observed a handful of times. The V and J genes are TRBV7-7 and TRBJ2-7; 9 nucleotides match TRBD1. The CDR3 consists of 14 residues. V lost 3 bases to trimming and J lost 2 bases; unmatched junction nucleotides: 2. Germline V gene lookup returns CDR1 SSHAT and CDR2 FNYEAQ (reference sequence). This CDR3 reads CASSFGTGTYEQYF. As DNA, the CDR3 is TGTGCCAGCAGCTTCGGGACAGGGACCTACGAGCAGTACTTC.

This clonotype has ten or more counts. This chain joins TRBV2 and TRBJ1-3; D is undetermined. This CDR3 is built from 14 residues. Trimming removed 2 bases from V and 2 bases from J, with 7 bases in between. CDR1 and CDR2 (germline): SNHLY, FYNNEI. CDR3 DNA sequence: TGTGCCAGCAGTGAACCGGGAGCTGGAAACACCATATATTTT. Protein: CASSEPGAGNTIYF.

In the case of this clonotype: Compared with germline, one end of the junction differs, possibly owing to a read error. The chain carries TRBV27 and TRBJ1-6; 7 nucleotides match TRBD1. This CDR3 has 14 residues. Germline-derived CDR1 and CDR2 are MNHEY and SMNVEV (reference sequence). The CDR3, as DNA: TGTGCCATCAGTTTGCGGGGACAGAATTCACCCCTCCACTTT. This gives the protein CAISLRGQNSPLHF.

This clonotype was seen only a few times. The chain combines TRBV28 with TRBJ1-1, with 8 bases identical to TRBD1. The V gene's germline CDR1 is MDHEN and CDR2 SYDVKM. V was pared by 5 bases and J by 5 bases, with 10 bases of the junction left unmatched. CDR3 length: 15 amino acids. CDR3 in amino acids: CASSPIRDRNTEAFF. The CDR3 nucleotides are TGTGCCAGCAGTCCGATCCGGGACAGGAATACTGAAGCTTTCTTT.

V is TRBV11-2 and J is TRBJ2-1; D remains ambiguous. CDR1 and CDR2 (germline): SGHAT, FQNNGV. The V end was cut by 6 bases, the J end by 3 bases, with 6 bases between. The CDR3 sequence is 12 residues long. The CDR3 coding sequence is TGTGCCAGCAGGTTCGGCTACAATGAGCAGTTCTTC. Translation gives CASRFGYNEQFF.

This clonotype was detected a few times. The chain couples TRBV6-1 to TRBJ2-1; 8 bases line up with TRBD1. The CDR3 has 16 residues. Unmatched junction bases numbered 12, after V lost 4 bases and J lost 7 bases. Germline V gene lookup returns CDR1 MNHNS and CDR2 SASEGT. For the CDR3, the DNA is TGTGCCAGCAGTGCACAGGGGGAACCCTCATGGAATGAGCAGTTCTTC. It encodes CASSAQGEPSWNEQFF.

CDR3 coding DNA: TGTGCCAGCAGTTACTCGAGGGGACTAGCAAGTGAGCAGTTCTTC. Its protein is CASSYSRGLASEQFF. The rearrangement joins TRBV6-2 or TRBV6-3 to TRBJ2-1; TRBD2 agrees at 9 bases. CDR3 length: 15 residues. V dropped 0 bases and J dropped 9; count of bases not matched to a gene: 6. Germline CDR1 MNHEY, CDR2 SVGEGT.

The rearrangement uses TRBV7-6 and TRBJ1-1; possible D gene TRBD1, 6 bases. Per germline, CDR1 SGHVS and CDR2 FNYEAQ. This CDR3 spans 14 amino acids. Trimming shortened V by 1 base and J by 6 bases, and 12 bases separated the two germline ends. Here the CDR3 reads CASSLEGRGAEAFF. The CDR3 DNA reads as TGTGCCAGCAGCTTAGAGGGCAGGGGAGCTGAAGCTTTCTTT.

The chain combines TRBV7-7 with TRBJ2-3; D uncertain. Germline assignment: CDR1 SSHAT and CDR2 FNYEAQ (reference sequence). V was trimmed by 3 bases and J by 2 bases, leaving 6 bases between them. The CDR3 has 13 residues. CDR3 residues: CASSFYHTDTQYF. As DNA, the CDR3 is TGTGCCAGCAGCTTTTACCACACAGATACGCAGTATTTT.

The sample holds a few counts of this clonotype. This chain connects TRBV7-2 to TRBJ1-1, with 9 bases matching TRBD1. Per germline, CDR1 SGHTA and CDR2 FQGNSA. V lost 0 bases to trimming and J lost 4 bases; unmatched junction nucleotides: 12. The CDR3 totals 18 residues. The CDR3 DNA reads as TGTGCCAGCAGCTTAGCGCTTAGGATAACAGGGGGCTTCACTGAAGCTTTCTTT. This encodes CASSLALRITGGFTEAFF.

This chain links TRBV7-2 with TRBJ2-5; tentative D call: TRBD2 (6 bases). The CDR3 runs 15 residues. The germline gives CDR1 SGHTA, CDR2 FQGNSA. With 3 bases removed from V and 1 base from J, the gap between germline ends came to 12 bases. This CDR3 reads CASSFARGFQETQYF. CDR3 DNA: TGTGCCAGCAGCTTCGCGCGGGGCTTCCAAGAGACCCAGTACTTC.